These T cell receptor delta chains were read from a single sample in a study of gammadelta T cells in human blood. TCRdb made new clone calls on the RT-PCR reads using CATT. The table includes roughly 1,800 delta-chain clones, about 6.8% detected once. The source material was non-Vgamma9Vdelta2 gamma-delta T cells from fetal blood. All receptors derive from a human fetus. Each CDR3 is given with its conserved first and last residue. The D gene is left open where the match is weak. The size entry is marked missing in some rows and otherwise reads once, few, many or a size class.

abundance	v_gene	d_gene	j_gene	CDR3nt	CDR3aa
-	TRAV29/DV5	TRDD3	TRDJ3	TGTGCAGCAAGTACTGGGGGATATTGGGACACCCGACAGATGTTTTTC	CAASTGGYWDTRQMFF
large	TRDV3	TRDD3	TRDJ2	TGTGCCTTTATTGGGGATACGCGTTTGACAGCACAACTCTTCTTT	CAFIGDTRLTAQLFF
large	TRDV2	TRDD3	TRDJ3	TGTGCCTGTGACACCGGACTGGGGGATACGCAGTGGGACACCCGACAGATGTTTTTC	CACDTGLGDTQWDTRQMFF
large	TRDV1	-	TRDJ1	TGTGCTCTTGGGGAACTCGTACTGGGTTACACCGATAAACTCATCTTT	CALGELVLGYTDKLIF
medium-sized	TRAV29/DV5	-	TRDJ2	-	CSVLLCSKRGGYATAQLFF
medium-sized	TRDV2	TRDD3	TRDJ3	TGTGCCTGTGACTACTGGGGGATACGCGCCTGGGACACCCGACAGATGTTTTTC	CACDYWGIRAWDTRQMFF
large	TRDV1	TRDD3	TRDJ1	TGTGCTCTTGGGGATCCCCTGGGGGAATGGTCCGATAAACTCATCTTT	CALGDPLGEWSDKLIF
large	TRDV1	TRDD3	TRDJ1	TGTGCTCTTGGGACGGAGCCCCATTCCTTCGCCTGGGGGATAGGGTACACCGATAAACTCATCTTT	CALGTEPHSFAWGIGYTDKLIF
medium-sized	TRDV3	TRDD3	TRDJ2	TGTGCCGTTACTGGGGGATCTTTGACAGCACAACTCTTCTTT	CAVTGGSLTAQLFF
large	TRDV1	TRDD3	TRDJ1	TGTGCTCTTGGGGAACAGAACTGGGGGACCCAGTACACCGATAAACTCATCTTT	CALGEQNWGTQYTDKLIF
few	TRDV3	TRDD3	TRDJ3	TGTGCCTTCCAGGGCTGGTACTGGGGGATCTCCTGGGACACCCGACTGATGTTTTTC	CAFQGWYWGISWDTRLMFF
medium-sized	TRDV2	TRDD3	TRDJ2	TGTGCCTGTGACGCTGGGGGACCCGGAGCTTTGACAGCACAACTCTTCTTT	CACDAGGPGALTAQLFF
medium-sized	TRDV1	TRDD3	TRDJ2	TGTGCTCTTGGGGAACTAGCCTTTGGGGGATACCTTTCTTTGACAGCACAACTCTTCTTT	CALGELAFGGYLSLTAQLFF
medium-sized	TRDV1	TRDD3	TRDJ1	TGTGCTCTTGGGGAACTACTGGGGTACACCGATAAACTCATCTTT	CALGELLGYTDKLIF
-	TRAV29/DV5	TRDD3	TRDJ1	TGTGCAGCAAGCGCGTGGGGGATAAGGTACAAACTCATCTTT	CAASAWGIRYKLIF
large	TRDV1	-	TRDJ2	TGTGCTCTTGGGGAACTGGGGACAGCACAACTCTTCTTT	CALGELGTAQLFF
-	TRAV29/DV5	TRDD3	TRDJ2	TGTGCAGCAAGTACTGGGGGATTGACAGCACAACTCTTCTTT	CAASTGGLTAQLFF
large	TRDV1	TRDD3	TRDJ2	TGTGCTCTTGGGGTCCCTTTCCCGACCCCGAATACTGGGGGATATGGACCAGCACAACTCTTCTTT	CALGVPFPTPNTGGYGPAQLFF
large	TRDV2	-	TRDJ2	TGTGCCTGTGACACTGGGGACTCGACAGCACAACTCTTCTTT	CACDTGDSTAQLFF
medium-sized	TRAV29/DV5	TRDD3	TRDJ1	TGTGCAGCAAGCGCTGGGGGATACACCGATAAACTCATCTTT	CAASAGGYTDKLIF
few	TRDV2	-	TRDJ3	TGTGCCTGTGACACCGGATCCTGGAATTGTTACTCCTGGGACACCCGACAGATGTTTTTC	CACDTGSWNCYSWDTRQMFF
large	TRDV3	-	TRDJ3	TGTGCCTTTAGCTCCTGGGACACCCGACAGATGTTTTTC	CAFSSWDTRQMFF